This T cell receptor beta chain derives from a study of T-cell memory formation after mild COVID-19. Study-wide findings and caveats: Nothing confirmed that second-wave clones peaking on day 37 were specific for SARS-CoV-2.

Libraries for TCRalpha and TCRbeta carried sample barcodes and unique molecular identifiers via 5'RACE. TCRdb itself ran the 5' RACE reads through MiXCR, one entry per CDR3 protein. The sample consists of a few hundred thousand distinct CDR3 sequences, roughly a sixth of them appearing once. V lost 0 bases to trimming and J lost 0 bases; unmatched junction nucleotides: 5. This CDR3 has 16 amino acids. Germline V CDR1 and CDR2: MGHRA, YSYEKL. In this sample, this clonotype turned up a few times. Its specificity is unknown. The chain joins TRBV4-1 to TRBJ2-7; 7 nucleotides agree with TRBD1. The sequenced material came from PBMCs or a T cell subset sorted from them (not recorded which). The clonotype comes from a man between 18 and 29 years old who had mild COVID-19 (a few samples of this study predate the infection). Cell type and time point are not known. The CDR3 bases are TGCGCCAGCAGCCAAGAGGCCAGGGGGAGCTCCTACGAGCAGTACTTC. Translation gives CASSQEARGSSYEQYF.